These 24 T cell receptor beta chains share one sample of origin, sequenced in a study of blood T cells in healthy people across ages. A second PCR, run for roughly 7 to 11 cycles, used a sample-barcoded 5' primer plus a J-beta primer mix. One entry per CDR3 protein, called by TCRdb with MiXCR from the 5' RACE reads. The sample carries 850,000 to 1,100,000 distinct CDR3 sequences, around two fifths recorded once. Material: blood. These TCRs come from a man aged 18 to 29 in good health.

This clonotype was found many times. The genes are TRBV28 and TRBJ1-2; D not certain. Germline V gene data show CDR1 as MDHEN and CDR2 as SYDVKM. V was clipped by 8 bases and J by 7 bases, with 17 bases between them. The CDR3 length is 13 residues. In DNA form, the CDR3 reads TGTGCCAGCCTCCTTGGCAGATCTATTGGCTACACCTTC. It encodes CASLLGRSIGYTF.

As for this clonotype: One junction end does not reproduce the germline sequence, and a read error may be involved. The V and J genes are TRBV7-2 and TRBJ2-3, with D possibly called TRBD1 or TRBD2 (5 bases each). There are 18 residues in the CDR3. Per the germline V gene, CDR1 is SGHTA and CDR2 is FQGNSA. The CDR3 loop reads CASSYPGRPIPSTDTQYF. CDR3 nucleotide sequence: TGTGCCAGCAGCTATCCGGGACGGCCAATTCCTAGCACTGATACGCAGTATTTT.

This clonotype was detected only a few times. This chain joins TRBV6-2 or TRBV6-3 and TRBJ1-2; a possible D gene is TRBD1 (5 bases). The CDR3 consists of 17 residues. Germline V gene lookup returns CDR1 MNHEY and CDR2 SVGEGT. Between the trimmed V and J ends, which lost 7 bases and 0 bases, there was a span of 21 bases. This CDR3 reads CASTLSGAITSNYGYTF. In DNA, the CDR3 is TGTGCCAGCACCCTAAGTGGGGCGATCACCTCTAACTATGGCTACACCTTC.

This clonotype appeared once. CDR3 in amino acids: CASSQDRANTGELFF. DNA for the CDR3: TGCGCCAGCAGCCAAGACAGGGCGAACACCGGGGAGCTGTTTTTT. The gene calls are TRBV4-3 and TRBJ2-2, with D possibly TRBD1 on 5 matching bases. V was clipped by 0 bases and J by 0 bases, with 5 bases between them. The CDR3 has 15 residues. The V gene's germline CDR1 is LGHNA and CDR2 YSLEER.

The CDR3 is CASSLGDGGGYTF. CDR3 DNA sequence: TGTGCCAGCAGTTTAGGTGATGGGGGTGGCTACACCTTC. The V call is TRBV12-3 or TRBV12-4, the J call TRBJ1-2; weak D call: TRBD1 (5 bases). Trimming cost V 1 base and J 7 bases, with 10 bases left between them. This CDR3 spans 13 amino acids.

V usage is TRBV5-1 and J usage is TRBJ2-2, with 7 bases lining up with TRBD1. J was trimmed by 1 base and V by 7 bases; bases with no gene match: 13. The germline gives CDR1 SGHRS, CDR2 YFSETQ. This CDR3 region has 17 residues. CDR3 in DNA: TGCGCCAGCGGAATTGGGACCGGGACAGTGAACACCGGGGAGCTGTTTTTT. This encodes CASGIGTGTVNTGELFF.

This clonotype was observed a handful of times. The CDR3 coding sequence is TGCAGTGCTACCGGGACAGCAATAAAGATTGAGCAGTACTTC. Translated: CSATGTAIKIEQYF. The chain uses TRBV20-1 and TRBJ2-5; TRBD1 agrees at 7 bases. From germline, CDR1 is DFQATT and CDR2 SNEGSKA (reference sequence). The CDR3 is 14 residues long. V lost 4 bases, J lost 11 bases, and 16 bases stayed unmatched.

V gene TRBV6-4 combines with J gene TRBJ2-1, with D perhaps TRBD1 (7 bases). From germline, CDR1 is MRHNA and CDR2 SNTAGT. The CDR3 runs to 16 residues. V dropped 4 bases and J dropped 0 bases, with 13 bases sitting between them. The CDR3, as DNA: TGTGCCAGCAGTGTGGAGGGGGCAAGCTCCTACAATGAGCAGTTCTTC. This encodes CASSVEGASSYNEQFF.

This chain links TRBV27 with TRBJ1-1; TRBD1 agrees at 8 bases. The CDR3 runs to 15 residues. Germline CDR1 reads MNHEY; CDR2 reads SMNVEV (reference sequence). Trimming took 8 bases from V and 5 from J; bases not matched to a gene: 13. CDR3 nucleotide sequence: TGTGCCAGCCAAGGGGCAGGGGGCGTCAGTACTGAAGCTTTCTTT. Amino acid sequence: CASQGAGGVSTEAFF.

V and J are TRBV7-2 and TRBJ1-3; D is perhaps TRBD1 (5 bases). V was trimmed by 5 bases and J by 6 bases, leaving 11 bases between them. Per germline, CDR1 SGHTA and CDR2 FQGNSA. This CDR3 has 13 residues. This CDR3 is CASSPPGLNTIYF. For the CDR3, the DNA is TGTGCCAGCAGCCCCCCGGGGCTAAACACCATATATTTT.

The chain recombines TRBV2 with TRBJ1-5; no clear D gene. Trimming took off 5 bases at V and 6 bases at J, with 11 bases between the two ends. Germline loops: CDR1 SNHLY, CDR2 FYNNEI. This CDR3 comprises 13 residues. The CDR3 protein is CASSWAELQPQHF. The CDR3 DNA follows: TGTGCCAGCAGTTGGGCTGAACTTCAGCCCCAGCATTTT.

This clonotype was counted a few times. The chain uses TRBV7-2 and TRBJ1-1, with unresolved D. The CDR3 has 15 amino acids. Between the trimmed V and J ends, which lost 5 bases and 1 base, there was a span of 14 bases. From germline, CDR1 is SGHTA and CDR2 FQGNSA. Here the CDR3 reads CASSPHGVRNTEAFF. The CDR3 coding sequence is TGTGCCAGCAGCCCCCACGGGGTACGGAACACTGAAGCTTTCTTT.

V and J are TRBV6-6 and TRBJ1-4, with D possibly matching TRBD1 (5 bases). The V end was cut by 5 bases, the J end by 8 bases, with 12 bases between. Germline CDR1 is MNHNY and CDR2 is SVGAGI (reference sequence). The CDR3 covers 13 residues. This CDR3 reads CASSPRDGEKLFF. The DNA of the CDR3 is TGTGCCAGCAGTCCCCGGGACGGGGAAAAACTGTTTTTT.

CDR3 sequence: CASSWIDLNTEAFF. Written as DNA, the CDR3 is TGTGCCAGCAGCTGGATCGACCTGAACACTGAAGCTTTCTTT. V gene TRBV7-9 combines with J gene TRBJ1-1; the D is unclear. Germline V gene lookup returns CDR1 SEHNR and CDR2 FQNEAQ (reference sequence). V lost 4 bases, J lost 0 bases, and 9 bases lay in between. This CDR3 is 14 amino acids long.

In its sample, this clonotype was seen once. The chain combines TRBV2 with TRBJ2-1, with D unclear. CDR1 is SNHLY and CDR2 is FYNNEI in the germline V gene. The CDR3 has 13 amino acids. The V end lost 0 bases, the J end lost 9 bases, and 9 bases lay between the germline ends. CDR3 bases: TGTGCCAGCAGTGAAGCTGTCGGGTTTGAGCAGTTCTTC. Its protein product is CASSEAVGFEQFF. The complete variable domain, with remaining parts taken from reference TRBV2 and TRBJ2-1, reads EPEVTQTPSHQVTQMGQEVILRCVPISNHLYFYWYRQILGQKVEFLVSFYNNEISEKSEIFDDQFSVERPDGSNFTLKIRSTKLEDSAMYFCASSEAVGFEQFFGPGTRLTVL.

With regard to this clonotype: Compared with germline, one end of the junction differs, possibly owing to a read error. J is TRBJ1-2 and V is TRBV6-5, with a weak D call TRBD1 (5 bases). Germline V gene sequence: CDR1 MNHEY, CDR2 SVGAGI. This CDR3 is 16 amino acids long. The CDR3 region is CASRSLAATGYYGHTF. The CDR3 nucleotides are TGCGCCAGCAGATCCCTAGCGGCCACAGGATACTATGGCCACACCTTC.

The J gene is TRBJ1-5, the V gene TRBV6-1; D remains unclear. The CDR3 is made up of 13 amino acids. The germline V gene encodes CDR1 MNHNS and CDR2 SASEGT. V was clipped by 2 bases and J by 6 bases, with 8 bases between them. This chain's CDR3 is CASSEFAGQPQHF. CDR3 bases: TGTGCCAGCAGTGAATTTGCGGGTCAGCCCCAGCATTTT.

In this sample, this clonotype turned up a few times. V and J are TRBV20-1 and TRBJ2-5; 7 bases match TRBD1. The germline V gene encodes CDR1 DFQATT and CDR2 SNEGSKA (reference sequence). This CDR3 region has 16 residues. With 0 bases clipped from V and 3 bases from J, the junction kept 10 bases outside the gene matches. CDR3 DNA sequence: TGCAGTGCTAGAGATCGCCACAGGGGTAATAAAGAGACCCAGTACTTC. It yields the protein CSARDRHRGNKETQYF.

This clonotype was recorded at least ten times. This rearrangement joins TRBV29-1 to TRBJ2-1; TRBD1 might be the D (6 bases). V was shortened by 4 bases and J by 4 bases, with 14 bases between the two germline ends. Germline loops: CDR1 SQVTM, CDR2 ANQGSEA. There are 14 residues in the CDR3. The CDR3 nucleotides are TGCAGCGTTGGGCTGCTGACAGGTTACAATGAGCAGTTCTTC. It specifies CSVGLLTGYNEQFF.

V gene TRBV6-2 or TRBV6-3 combines with J gene TRBJ2-1, with D tentatively TRBD1 (6 bases). Germline assignment: CDR1 MNHEY and CDR2 SVGEGT. CDR3 size: 15 residues. V was cut by 8 bases and J by 4 bases, with 18 bases left in between. CDR3 region: CASGSGHKAYNEQFF. CDR3 nucleotide sequence: TGTGCCAGCGGCTCGGGACATAAGGCTTACAATGAGCAGTTCTTC.

This clonotype was counted between two and nine times. The chain joins TRBV4-2 to TRBJ2-2; 7 positions agree with TRBD1. Germline V CDR1 and CDR2: LGHNA, YNFKEQ. The junction had 4 bases not matched to a gene; V was cut back by 3 bases and J by 3 bases. This CDR3 comprises 15 residues. CDR3 in DNA: TGTGCCAGCAGCCAGGCAGACAGGGACACCGGGGAGCTGTTTTTT. Its protein product is CASSQADRDTGELFF.

The chain uses TRBV4-2 and TRBJ1-2, with D perhaps matching TRBD1 (5 bases). Trimming left V 6 bases short and J 4 bases short, with 12 bases between. Germline V gene sequence: CDR1 LGHNA, CDR2 YNFKEQ. The CDR3 length is 13 residues. CDR3 DNA sequence: TGTGCCAGCAGAGGGGTACCCCTCTATGGCTACACCTTC. Protein sequence: CASRGVPLYGYTF.

In this sample, this clonotype turned up a few times. The V gene is TRBV7-6, the J gene TRBJ2-1; D tentatively fits TRBD1 or TRBD2 (5 bases each). There are 14 residues in the CDR3. The germline V and J ends were trimmed by 1 base and 4 bases, with 8 bases remaining between them. Germline-derived CDR1 and CDR2 are SGHVS and FNYEAQ. The CDR3 here is CASSLGDGYNEQFF. CDR3 sequence (DNA): TGTGCCAGCAGCTTAGGGGACGGTTACAATGAGCAGTTCTTC.

The sample holds a few counts of this clonotype. The J gene is TRBJ2-7, the V gene TRBV12-3 or TRBV12-4; weak D call: TRBD2 (6 bases). CDR3 length: 16 residues. Deletions cut 1 base from V and 5 bases from J, with 18 bases between. CDR3 sequence reads: CASSLDWRGLPDEQYF. As DNA, the CDR3 is TGTGCCAGCAGTTTAGATTGGAGGGGTCTCCCAGACGAGCAGTACTTC.